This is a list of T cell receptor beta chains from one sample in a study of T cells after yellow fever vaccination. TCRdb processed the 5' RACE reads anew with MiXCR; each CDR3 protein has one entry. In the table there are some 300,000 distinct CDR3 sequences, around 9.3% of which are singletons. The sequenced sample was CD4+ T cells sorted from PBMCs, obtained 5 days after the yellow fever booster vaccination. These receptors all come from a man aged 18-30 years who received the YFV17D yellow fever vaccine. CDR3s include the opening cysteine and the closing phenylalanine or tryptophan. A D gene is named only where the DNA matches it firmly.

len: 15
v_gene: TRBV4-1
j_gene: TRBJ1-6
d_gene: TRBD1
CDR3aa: CASSQADGQGAPLHF

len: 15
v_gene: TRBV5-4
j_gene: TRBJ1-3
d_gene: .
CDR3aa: CASSFGGPSGNTIYF

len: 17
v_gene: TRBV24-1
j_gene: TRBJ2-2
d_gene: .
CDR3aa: CATSDTKGRGNTGELFF

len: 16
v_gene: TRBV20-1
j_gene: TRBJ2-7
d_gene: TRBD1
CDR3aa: CSARRSIVGTGNEQYF

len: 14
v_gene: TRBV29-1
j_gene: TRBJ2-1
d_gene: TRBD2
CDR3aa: CSAGTSGAYNEQFF

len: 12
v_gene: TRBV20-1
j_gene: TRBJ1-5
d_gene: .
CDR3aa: CSASGVGQPQHF

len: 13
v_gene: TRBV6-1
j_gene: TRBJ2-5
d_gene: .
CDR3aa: CASSETGSRSQYF

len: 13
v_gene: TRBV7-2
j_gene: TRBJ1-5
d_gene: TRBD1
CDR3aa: CASTFSGGQPQHF

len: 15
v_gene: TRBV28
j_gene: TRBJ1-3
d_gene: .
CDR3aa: CASSFDRSLGNTIYF

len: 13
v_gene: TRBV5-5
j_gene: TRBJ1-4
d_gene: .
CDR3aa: CASSLGQEEKLFF

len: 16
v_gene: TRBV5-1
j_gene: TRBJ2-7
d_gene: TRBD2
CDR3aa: CASSPGLAGGPYEQYF

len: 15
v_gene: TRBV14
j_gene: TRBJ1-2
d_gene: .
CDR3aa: CASSQDRRRNYGYTF

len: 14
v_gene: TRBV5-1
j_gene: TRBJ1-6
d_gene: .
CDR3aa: CASSLGTGDSPLHF

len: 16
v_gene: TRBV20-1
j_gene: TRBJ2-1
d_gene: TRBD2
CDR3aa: CSAGSLAGGTYNEQFF